Listed here are 29 T cell receptor beta chains from one sample, sequenced in a study of T cell responses to AZD1222 COVID-19 vaccine. Here immunoSEQ multiplex PCR was the method, and the copy in TCRdb shows in-frame clones only, minus some. In total, the table holds about 140,000 clones. The sequenced sample consisted of peripheral blood. Receptors were obtained from an adult in good health.

V usage is TRBV5-8 and J usage is TRBJ1-4; D is perhaps TRBD1 (5 bases). CDR1 and CDR2 (germline): SGHTS, YDEGEE. Trimming pared 4 bases from V and 3 bases from J, leaving 10 bases between. The CDR3 runs to 14 residues. DNA of the CDR3: TGTGCCAGCAGCACGGGACTCCCTAATGAAAAACTGTTTTTT. Protein: CASSTGLPNEKLFF.

The V gene is TRBV28, the J gene TRBJ1-4; no definite D call. Germline-derived CDR1 and CDR2 are MDHEN and SYDVKM. The CDR3 is 15 amino acids. Trimming left V 7 bases short and J 0 bases short, with 12 bases between. The CDR3 here is CASKVTRATNEKLFF. The CDR3 coding sequence is TGTGCCAGCAAGGTTACCCGAGCAACTAATGAAAAACTGTTTTTT.

V and J are TRBV19 and TRBJ2-1; D is unclear. The CDR3 sequence is 15 residues long. The V end was cut by 3 bases, the J end by 0 bases, with 9 bases between. Germline values: CDR1 LNHDA, CDR2 SQIVND (reference sequence). The CDR3: CASSINLGSYNEQFF. DNA of the CDR3: TGTGCCAGTAGTATTAACCTCGGCTCCTACAATGAGCAGTTCTTC. Combining the CDR3 with reference TRBV19 and TRBJ2-1 gives the whole variable domain DGGITQSPKYLFRKEGQNVTLSCEQNLNHDAMYWYRQDPGQGLRLIYYSQIVNDFQKGDIAEGYSVSREKKESFPLTVTSAQKNPTAFYLCASSINLGSYNEQFFGPGTRLTVL.

The chain combines TRBV6-5 with TRBJ1-5; 8 bases are a match to TRBD1. V lost 4 bases and J lost 7; bases outside the gene matches: 3. Germline V gives CDR1 MNHEY, CDR2 SVGAGI. This CDR3 contains 13 residues. For the CDR3, the DNA is TGTGCCAGCAGTTCTTCAGGGGGCCAGCCCCAGCATTTT. Residues: CASSSSGGQPQHF.

Here the CDR3 DNA reads TGCAGCGTTGGGGAGTTGAACTATGGCTACACCTTC. Translating gives CSVGELNYGYTF. The V and J genes are TRBV29-1 and TRBJ1-2; D is ambiguous. This CDR3 has 12 amino acids. V was pared by 4 bases and J by 2 bases, with 8 bases between. Looked up from germline, CDR1 is SQVTM and CDR2 is ANQGSEA.

This chain joins TRBV3-1 (or the pseudogene TRBV3-2) and TRBJ1-3; no reliable D call. Trimming cost V 1 base and J 4 bases, with 5 bases left between them. This CDR3 region has 13 residues. The V gene's germline CDR1 is LGHDT and CDR2 YNNKEL (reference sequence). CDR3 region: CASSQARGNTIYF. The CDR3 DNA reads TGTGCCAGCAGCCAAGCCCGAGGAAACACCATATATTTT.

The J gene is TRBJ1-1, the V gene TRBV6-2 or TRBV6-3, with 8 nucleotides matching TRBD1. Unmatched junction bases numbered 7, after V lost 0 bases and J lost 7 bases. The CDR3 contains 15 residues. The germline V gene has CDR1 MNHEY and CDR2 SVGEGT. The CDR3 spells CASSYSGRGQDEAFF. In DNA, the CDR3 is TGTGCCAGCAGTTACTCTGGCAGGGGGCAGGATGAAGCTTTCTTT.

This CDR3 reads CASRRQGAANYGYTF. In DNA form, the CDR3 reads TGTGCCAGCAGACGACAGGGGGCAGCTAACTATGGCTACACCTTC. The chain joins TRBV5-4 to TRBJ1-2; 10 bases match TRBD1. Trimming at V came to 5 bases and at J to 0 bases, leaving 4 bases not matched to a gene. Germline-derived CDR1 and CDR2 are SGHNT and YYREEE (reference sequence). The CDR3 totals 15 residues. The full variable domain, completed using reference TRBV5-4 and TRBJ1-2, is ETGVTQSPTHLIKTRGQQVTLRCSSQSGHNTVSWYQQALGQGPQFIFQYYREEENGRGNFPPRFSGLQFPNYSSELNVNALELDDSALYLCASRRQGAANYGYTFGSGTRLTVV.

This chain joins TRBV7-9 and TRBJ2-1; D uncertain. The germline V and J ends were trimmed by 5 bases and 6 bases, with 8 bases remaining between them. There are 12 residues in the CDR3. Germline assignment: CDR1 SEHNR and CDR2 FQNEAQ (reference sequence). The CDR3 sequence is CASSQNTNEQFF. The CDR3 DNA follows: TGTGCCAGCAGCCAGAACACCAATGAGCAGTTCTTC.

The genes are TRBV29-1 and TRBJ1-5; no firm D call. The CDR3 has 14 amino acids. Germline-derived CDR1 and CDR2 are SQVTM and ANQGSEA. Trimming pared 5 bases from V and 3 bases from J, leaving 14 bases between. CDR3 sequence: CSVRTGGINQPQHF. CDR3 DNA sequence: TGCAGCGTTAGGACTGGAGGGATCAATCAGCCCCAGCATTTT.

The chain employs TRBV20-1 and TRBJ2-7; TRBD1 matches at 9 bases. The trim removed 6 bases at V and 0 bases at J, leaving 9 bases unmatched. CDR3 length equals 15 residues. CDR1 and CDR2 from the germline V gene are DFQATT and SNEGSKA (reference sequence). CDR3 sequence: CSASTGGHDSYEQYF. As DNA, the CDR3 is TGCAGTGCGAGTACAGGGGGCCACGACTCCTACGAGCAGTACTTC.

This rearrangement joins TRBV27 to TRBJ2-5, with TRBD1 matching over 9 bases. CDR3 length: 15 amino acids. Germline assignment: CDR1 MNHEY and CDR2 SMNVEV (reference sequence). Trimming at V came to 4 bases and at J to 5 bases, leaving 8 bases not matched to a gene. The DNA of the CDR3 is TGTGCCAGCAGTTCGGGGACAGGGACGTGGGAGACCCAGTACTTC. It is translated as CASSSGTGTWETQYF.

V usage is TRBV2 and J usage is TRBJ2-1, with a possible D match to TRBD2 (5 bases). The length of the CDR3 is 14 residues. Germline V gene lookup returns CDR1 SNHLY and CDR2 FYNNEI. Trimming removed 7 bases from V and 3 bases from J, with 13 bases in between. CDR3 sequence reads: CASIDPRGYNEQFF. Here the CDR3 DNA reads TGTGCCAGCATCGACCCTCGGGGCTACAATGAGCAGTTCTTC.

The chain uses TRBV2 and TRBJ1-1; no firm D call. CDR3 size: 13 residues. Germline CDR1 reads SNHLY; CDR2 reads FYNNEI. Trimming pared 3 bases from V and 5 bases from J, leaving 10 bases between. The CDR3 loop is CASSDYSQTEAFF. CDR3 coding DNA: TGTGCCAGCAGTGATTATTCCCAAACTGAAGCTTTCTTT.

The chain combines TRBV4-1 with TRBJ1-5, with D possibly being TRBD1 (6 bases). Germline CDR1 MGHRA, CDR2 YSYEKL. V lost 0 bases, J lost 4 bases, and 13 bases lay in between. The CDR3 consists of 16 residues. CDR3 sequence: CASSQEGTILNQPQHF. For the CDR3, the DNA is TGCGCCAGCAGCCAAGAGGGGACAATTCTTAATCAGCCCCAGCATTTT.

This sequence joins TRBV7-2 and TRBJ1-4; 8 bases match TRBD1. V lost 3 bases to trimming and J lost 7 bases; unmatched junction nucleotides: 4. The CDR3 spans 14 residues. Germline V CDR1 and CDR2: SGHTA, FQGNSA. DNA for the CDR3: TGTGCCAGCAGCTTGGGACAGGATCTTGAAAAACTGTTTTTT. Translated, it gives CASSLGQDLEKLFF.

CDR3 sequence reads: CSVEDRQGDGYTF. The CDR3 coding sequence is TGCAGCGTTGAAGATCGGCAGGGTGATGGCTACACCTTC. The rearrangement joins TRBV29-1 to TRBJ1-2, with a weak D call TRBD1 (5 bases). Trimming took off 0 bases at V and 6 bases at J, with 11 bases between the two ends. Germline loops: CDR1 SQVTM, CDR2 ANQGSEA. The CDR3 sequence is 13 residues long.

The chain links TRBV2 to TRBJ1-5; 11 bases agree with TRBD1. The CDR3 sequence is 15 residues long. J was trimmed by 7 bases and V by 6 bases; bases with no gene match: 8. Germline assignment: CDR1 SNHLY and CDR2 FYNNEI. CDR3 in amino acids: CASSLRDRGYQPQHF. CDR3 nucleotides: TGTGCCAGCAGCCTCCGGGACAGGGGGTACCAGCCCCAGCATTTT.

The CDR3 is CASSPSGGAGGPQHF. The CDR3 DNA reads TGTGCCAGCAGCCCCTCGGGCGGGGCGGGTGGGCCCCAGCATTTT. The J gene is TRBJ1-5, the V gene TRBV7-8, with TRBD1 as a possible D gene (5 bases). Trimming took off 5 bases at V and 9 bases at J, with 20 bases between the two ends. The CDR3 consists of 15 residues. Per germline, CDR1 SGHVS and CDR2 FQNEAQ.

This chain uses TRBV6-2 or TRBV6-3 with TRBJ1-2; D may be TRBD1 (5 bases). CDR1 MNHEY and CDR2 SVGEGT come from the germline V gene. The CDR3 consists of 12 residues. The germline V and J ends were trimmed by 2 bases and 14 bases, with 15 bases remaining between them. CDR3 nucleotide sequence: TGTGCCAGCAGTTACGGGTGGGGCGCCTGGACCTTC. It specifies CASSYGWGAWTF.

V usage is TRBV3-1 (or the pseudogene TRBV3-2) and J usage is TRBJ2-1; unclear D gene. V gave up 1 base and J gave up 1 base, with 17 bases separating them. Germline V CDR1 and CDR2: LGHDT, YNNKEL (reference sequence). CDR3 length: 18 amino acids. This chain's CDR3 is CASSQGMRRQDSYNEQFF. The CDR3 region has the DNA TGTGCCAGCAGCCAAGGCATGAGGCGGCAGGATTCCTACAATGAGCAGTTCTTC.

The rearrangement uses TRBV6-1 and TRBJ1-5, with no clear D. V lost 2 bases, J lost 2 bases, and 7 bases lay in between. Looked up from germline, CDR1 is MNHNS and CDR2 is SASEGT. The CDR3 has 14 residues. CDR3 protein: CASSELAGNQPQHF. The CDR3 coding sequence is TGTGCCAGCAGTGAATTAGCAGGCAATCAGCCCCAGCATTTT.

This chain uses TRBV6-2 or TRBV6-3 with TRBJ2-1, with a weak D call TRBD2 (6 bases). The CDR3 runs to 13 residues. V was trimmed by 2 bases and J by 12 bases, leaving 14 bases between them. Germline loops: CDR1 MNHEY, CDR2 SVGEGT. The CDR3 protein is CASSYGGFSAQFF. The CDR3 nucleotides read TGTGCCAGCAGTTACGGGGGGTTCTCTGCGCAGTTCTTC.

The chain couples TRBV29-1 to TRBJ2-1; 13 nucleotides agree with TRBD2. V lost 6 bases, J lost 8 bases, and 7 bases stayed unmatched. The CDR3 totals 14 residues. Germline values: CDR1 SQVTM, CDR2 ANQGSEA. The CDR3 loop is CSVDTSGGADEQFF. CDR3 sequence (DNA): TGCAGCGTGGATACTAGCGGGGGGGCCGATGAGCAGTTCTTC.

The chain uses TRBV5-4 and TRBJ2-7; D is ambiguous. CDR3 size: 12 residues. Germline V gives CDR1 SGHNT, CDR2 YYREEE (reference sequence). Between the trimmed V and J ends, which lost 2 bases and 0 bases, there was a span of 3 bases. The CDR3 DNA reads TGTGCCAGCAGCTTTGGCTCCTACGAGCAGTACTTC. Its translation is CASSFGSYEQYF.

This sequence joins TRBV13 and TRBJ2-1, with 8 bases identical to TRBD2. Germline V gene lookup returns CDR1 PRHDT and CDR2 FYEKMQ (reference sequence). The CDR3 is made up of 15 amino acids. Germline trimming cut 1 base from V and 7 bases from J; bases unmatched to any gene: 6. The CDR3 sequence: CASSLVAGGGNEQFF. In DNA form, the CDR3 reads TGTGCCAGCAGCTTAGTCGCGGGGGGCGGGAATGAGCAGTTCTTC.

The chain employs TRBV9 and TRBJ2-3; 9 nucleotides line up with TRBD1. After removal of 0 bases from V and 0 bases from J, the junction contained 20 bases not matched to a gene. Germline CDR1 reads SGDLS; CDR2 reads YYNGEE. The CDR3 totals 22 residues. This chain's CDR3 is CASSVDPGQGTLVTSSTDTQYF. As DNA, the CDR3 is TGTGCCAGCAGCGTAGACCCGGGACAGGGAACCTTAGTCACCTCTAGCACAGATACGCAGTATTTT.

The chain has TRBV5-5 and TRBJ1-1; 11 nucleotides align to TRBD1. V lost 4 bases and J lost 7; bases outside the gene matches: 6. Per the germline V gene, CDR1 is SGHKS and CDR2 is YYEKEE (reference sequence). The CDR3 length is 14 residues. The CDR3 loop is CASSTGQGAGEAFF. In DNA form, the CDR3 reads TGTGCCAGCAGCACCGGACAGGGGGCGGGTGAAGCTTTCTTT.

The V gene is TRBV4-2, the J gene TRBJ2-1; TRBD1 agrees at 11 bases. Germline trimming cut 1 base from V and 7 bases from J; bases unmatched to any gene: 6. Germline CDR1 and CDR2: LGHNA and YNFKEQ. This CDR3 is built from 16 residues. The CDR3 DNA follows: TGTGCCAGCAGCCAAGCCAGGACAGGGGGCTTGAATGAGCAGTTCTTC. Protein sequence: CASSQARTGGLNEQFF.